Listed here is a single TCR beta chain. Its antigen is not known. This PCR relied on a set of 60 Vbeta primers and 13 Jbeta primers. Original methodology: In a later analysis, roughly 86 million unique TCR beta chains included roughly 11 million shared by two or more donors. Here immunoSEQ multiplex PCR was the method, and the copy in TCRdb shows in-frame clones only, minus some. The V and J calls and clone size are taken from that table; D and trimming were inferred from the DNA. Counted here are some 120,000 clones, less than 80% occurring once; the ten biggest clones make up 9.5%. This specimen belongs to a study of cytomegalovirus exposure and HLA in healthy donors. Whole-study results and caveats: Immune exposure information comprised only CMV serostatus. The investigators catalogued 164 TCR beta chains as cytomegalovirus-associated. Earlier findings revealed that most TCR beta V segments proved productive either about 90% or about 30% of the time.

Trimming shortened V by 4 bases and J by 7 bases, and 19 bases separated the two germline ends. Germline V CDR1 and CDR2: MGHDK, SYGVNS. The CDR3 length is 15 residues. The chain recombines TRBV25-1 with TRBJ1-1; D possibly corresponds to TRBD1 (5 bases). This clonotype was sampled from a woman in her thirties or forties in good health and CMV-seropositive. Sample: PBMCs. CDR3 in amino acids: CASSGLTSGYVEAFF. The DNA for the CDR3 is TGTGCCAGCAGTGGCTTAACCTCAGGGTATGTTGAAGCTTTCTTT.